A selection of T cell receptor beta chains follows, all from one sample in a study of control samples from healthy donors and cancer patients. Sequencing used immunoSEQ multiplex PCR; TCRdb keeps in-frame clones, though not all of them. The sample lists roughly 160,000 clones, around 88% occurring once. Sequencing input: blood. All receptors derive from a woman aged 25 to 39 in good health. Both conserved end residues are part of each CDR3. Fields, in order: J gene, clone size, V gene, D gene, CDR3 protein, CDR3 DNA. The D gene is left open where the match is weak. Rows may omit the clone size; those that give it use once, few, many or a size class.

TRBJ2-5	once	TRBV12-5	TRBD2	CASGWTSGTALKETQYF	TGTGCTAGTGGGTGGACTAGCGGGACCGCCCTGAAAGAGACCCAGTACTTC
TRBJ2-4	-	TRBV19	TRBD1	CASSDRGDWIIQYF	TGTGCCAGTAGTGACAGGGGTGATTGGATCATTCAGTACTTC
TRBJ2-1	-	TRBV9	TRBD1	CASSVESKGASEQFF	TGTGCCAGCAGCGTAGAGAGTAAGGGGGCGAGTGAGCAGTTCTTC
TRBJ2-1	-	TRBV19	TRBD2	CASSIDTPSGKNNEQFF	TGTGCCAGTAGTATAGATACCCCTAGCGGCAAAAACAATGAGCAGTTCTTC
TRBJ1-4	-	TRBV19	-	CASSIGQGIEKLFF	TGTGCCAGTAGTATTGGGCAGGGGATTGAAAAACTGTTTTTT
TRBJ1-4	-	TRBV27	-	CASSLRGANEKLFF	TGTGCCAGCAGTTTACGAGGGGCTAATGAAAAACTGTTTTTT
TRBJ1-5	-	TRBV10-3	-	CAISESGAFSNQPQHF	TGTGCCATCAGTGAGTCGGGGGCTTTTAGCAATCAGCCCCAGCATTTT
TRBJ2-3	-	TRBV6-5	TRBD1	CASRRTGPSTDTQYF	TGTGCCAGCAGAAGGACAGGACCAAGCACAGATACGCAGTATTTT
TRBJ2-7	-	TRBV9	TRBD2	CASSPRGRGEQYF	TGTGCCAGCAGCCCTCGGGGGAGGGGCGAGCAGTACTTC
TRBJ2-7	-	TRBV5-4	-	CASRVSQGSYEQYF	TGTGCCAGCAGGGTATCACAGGGCTCCTACGAGCAGTACTTC
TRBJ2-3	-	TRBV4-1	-	CASSQAQGTDTQYF	TGCGCCAGCAGCCAAGCACAGGGAACAGATACGCAGTATTTT
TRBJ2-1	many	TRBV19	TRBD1	CASSPLATGGNEQFF	TGTGCCAGTTCCCCCCTGGCAACAGGGGGAAATGAGCAGTTCTTC
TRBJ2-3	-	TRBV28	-	CASSRTVGLDLSDTQYF	TGTGCCAGCAGTAGGACAGTCGGACTCGATCTCTCAGATACGCAGTATTTT
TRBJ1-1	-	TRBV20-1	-	CSASIPGWVAAFF	TGCAGTGCTAGTATCCCAGGGTGGGTAGCCGCTTTCTTT
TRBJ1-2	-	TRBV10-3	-	CAINIGGGYTF	TGTGCCATCAACATAGGAGGGGGCTACACCTTC
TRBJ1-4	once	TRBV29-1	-	CSVEDIEKLFF	TGCAGCGTTGAAGATATTGAAAAACTGTTTTTT
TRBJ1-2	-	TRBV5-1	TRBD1	CASSLGRDRGGYTF	TGCGCCAGCAGCTTGGGCCGGGACAGGGGTGGCTACACCTTC
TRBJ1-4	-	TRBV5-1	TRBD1	CASSRTGENEKLFF	TGCGCCAGCAGCCGGACAGGGGAAAATGAAAAACTGTTTTTT
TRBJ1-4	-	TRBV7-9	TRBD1	CASSTRQGNEKLFF	TGTGCCAGCAGCACCCGACAGGGTAATGAAAAACTGTTTTTT
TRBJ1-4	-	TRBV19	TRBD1	CASSILGQQATNEKLFF	TGTGCCAGTAGTATATTGGGACAGCAGGCAACTAATGAAAAACTGTTTTTT
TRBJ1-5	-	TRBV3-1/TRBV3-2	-	CASSQYDQPQHF	TGTGCCAGCAGCCAATACGATCAGCCCCAGCATTTT
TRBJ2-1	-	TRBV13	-	CASSSPDSFLYNEQFF	TGTGCCAGCAGCTCTCCGGACTCCTTCCTGTACAATGAGCAGTTCTTC
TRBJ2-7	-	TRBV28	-	CASSPWSGGILAAYEQYF	TGTGCCAGCAGTCCCTGGTCAGGGGGCATCCTAGCGGCCTACGAGCAGTACTTC
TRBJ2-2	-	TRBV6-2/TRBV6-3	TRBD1	CASSYYPGQGNGELFF	TGTGCCAGCAGTTATTACCCGGGACAGGGAAACGGGGAGCTGTTTTTT
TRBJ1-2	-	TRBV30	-	CAWTITTDYGYTF	TGTGCCTGGACTATCACGACGGACTATGGCTACACCTTC
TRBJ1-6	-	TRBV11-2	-	CASSDAFYNSPLHF	TGTGCCAGCAGCGACGCGTTCTATAATTCACCCCTCCACTTT
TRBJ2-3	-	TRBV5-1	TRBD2	CASSSGTSGWGGTDTQYF	TGCGCCAGCAGTTCCGGGACTAGCGGATGGGGAGGCACAGATACGCAGTATTTT
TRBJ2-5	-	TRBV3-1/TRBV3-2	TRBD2	CASSLQLAGGRETQYF	TGTGCCAGCAGTCTTCAACTAGCGGGGGGTAGAGAGACCCAGTACTTC
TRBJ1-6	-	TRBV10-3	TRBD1	CATNEGDRGNSPLHF	TGTGCCACAAACGAAGGGGACAGGGGAAATTCACCCCTCCACTTT
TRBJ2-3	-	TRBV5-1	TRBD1	CASSLAIGGQGTDTQYF	TGCGCCAGCAGCTTGGCCATCGGGGGACAGGGCACAGATACGCAGTATTTT
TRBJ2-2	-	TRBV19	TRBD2	CASMAAGKGTGELFF	TGTGCCAGTATGGCAGCGGGAAAAGGCACCGGGGAGCTGTTTTTT